This T cell receptor (beta chain) was sequenced for a study of Ad26.COV2.S vaccination and SARS-CoV-2 variants (dated by TCRdb to the early 2020s). The study in broad terms: Vaccine-arm donors were drawn from COV1001, a multicentre, randomized, double-blind, placebo-controlled phase I-IIa trial of Ad26.COV2.S in healthy adults. Dosing of Ad26.COV2.S was intramuscular, at either 5x10^10 or 1x10^11 viral particles, delivered as one shot or as two shots spaced 56 days apart. TCRbeta repertoire sequencing was used to assess the specificity and breadth of SARS-CoV-2-reactive T cell receptors after Ad26.COV2.S vaccination. The TCR-sequenced set comprised approximately 32 samples: 19 Ad26.COV2.S vaccine recipients, 5 placebo recipients and 8 SARS-CoV-2 convalescent individuals. Trial participants were randomized into five groups of five: low-dose or high-dose Ad26.COV2.S given once or twice, or placebo on both occasions. Investigators did not know the trial group allocation while performing experiments and assessing outcomes. Study-wide findings and limitations: The authors noted that the TCR breadth and depth analyses may have underestimated total T cell responses. The study lacked the statistical power to compare responses across vaccine doses or regimens. Vaccine and placebo recipients had similar non-spike TCR breadth, a finding consistent with the vaccine containing only spike. Higher spike-specific TCR breadth was observed in Ad26.COV2.S recipients than in placebo recipients (P = 0.0014). After vaccination, substantial breadth of spike-specific CD8+ and CD4+ T cell responses was reported.

The treatment or condition label, as the study defines it: about 20 received Ad26.COV2.S at low or high dose, single or two shots; about 5 received placebo; per-sample allocation not given. Repertoires of vaccine and placebo recipients were sequenced from samples collected on day 63 after the first injection. Cohort 1b enrolled about 25 adults aged 18-55 years at a single site in Boston, USA, between 29 July and 7 August 2020. Ad26.COV2.S was a replication-incompetent adenovirus type 26 vector expressing a prefusion-stabilized SARS-CoV-2 spike protein from the original Wuhan strain. In its sample, this clone was seen once. The antigen it binds to is not known. No per-base quality is available; no much larger clone lies one base away. There are 14 amino acids in the CDR3, from cysteine to phenylalanine inclusive. Only CDR3 DNA remains: 42 bases, in frame from the first base. The germline V gene encodes CDR1 MNHEY and CDR2 SVGAGI. Here V drops 6 bases and J drops 8 bases, and the junction holds 11 bases not matched to any gene.

The immunoSEQ Assay was used to sequence TCRbeta CDR3 regions. After extraction, genomic DNA underwent amplification by bias-controlled multiplex PCR, followed by high-throughput sequencing. The source study handled its data this way. Collapsing and filtering of sequences were performed to quantify the absolute abundance of each unique TCRbeta CDR3 region. Usable DNA was measured by amplifying reference genes present in all nucleated cells, and TCRbeta template counts were normalized to that usable DNA to estimate T cell fraction. Repertoire TCRs were annotated as SARS-CoV-2-specific by exact matching of V gene, CDR3 amino acid sequence and J gene to a known reactive TCR set. The reference SARS-CoV-2 TCR set was derived from MIRA and filtered for enrichment in COVID-19-positive ImmuneCODE repertoires, a step that removed public or cross-reactive TCRs. Using the MIRA antigens, annotated TCRs were further analysed by specific ORF or by position within an ORF. Depth was the summed frequency of annotated unique rearrangements, while breadth was defined as annotated unique rearrangements over total unique productive rearrangements. Two-sided Wilcoxon rank-sum tests were applied when comparing TCR breadth between groups. Not all clones reach the TCRdb copy of this immuneACCESS table, which keeps in-frame sequences only. Checked studies attribute under half of the gap to unresolved V genes and leave the rest unexplained. That table supplies the V and J calls and clone size; D and trimming were determined from the DNA. The sample table shows around 400,000 clones, and around nine tenths are seen once. 9% to 15% of the sample comes from the top ten.

The origin of this receptor is a person between 18 and 65 years old who received the Ad26.COV2.S COVID-19 vaccine or a placebo. The chain couples TRBV6-5 to TRBJ1-2; TRBD1 agrees with 8 junctional bases. Sequenced here: peripheral blood, sampled in a trial of Ad26.COV2.S vaccine versus placebo. The DNA sequence reads TGTGCCAGCAGCAACCTAGGACAGGGTCGAGGCTACACCTTC. This is translated as CASSNLGQGRGYTF.